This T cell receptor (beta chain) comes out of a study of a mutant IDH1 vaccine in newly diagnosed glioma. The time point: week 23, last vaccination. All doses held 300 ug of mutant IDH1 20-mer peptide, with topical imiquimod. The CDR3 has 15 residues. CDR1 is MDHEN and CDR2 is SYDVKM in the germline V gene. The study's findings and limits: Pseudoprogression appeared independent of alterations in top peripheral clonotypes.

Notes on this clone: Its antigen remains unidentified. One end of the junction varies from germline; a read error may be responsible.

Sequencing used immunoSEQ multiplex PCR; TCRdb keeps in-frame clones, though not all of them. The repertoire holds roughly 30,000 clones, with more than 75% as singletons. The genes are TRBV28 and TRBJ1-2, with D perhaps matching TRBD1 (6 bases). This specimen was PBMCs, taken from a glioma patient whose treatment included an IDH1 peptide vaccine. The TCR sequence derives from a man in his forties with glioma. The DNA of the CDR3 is TGTGCCAGCACCAGCCACTGGGGGGCTAAATATGGCTACACCTTC. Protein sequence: CASTSHWGAKYGYTF.